What follows is one TCR beta chain and its context. This sample is part of a study of control samples from healthy donors and cancer patients. Method: immunoSEQ multiplex PCR; TCRdb's copy keeps in-frame clones and lacks some. The table records some 120,000 clones, almost 95% of them present only once. Sequenced sample: PBMCs. This TCR was recovered from a man of 80 years or more with head and neck cancer.

CDR3 bases: TGCAGCGTTGACGGGGGTAGCAATCAGCCCCAGCATTTT. Its translation is CSVDGGSNQPQHF. The chain carries TRBV29-1 and TRBJ1-5; TRBD1 might be the D (5 bases). Deletions cut 3 bases from V and 0 bases from J, with 6 bases between. The CDR3 totals 13 residues. Per germline, CDR1 SQVTM and CDR2 ANQGSEA.